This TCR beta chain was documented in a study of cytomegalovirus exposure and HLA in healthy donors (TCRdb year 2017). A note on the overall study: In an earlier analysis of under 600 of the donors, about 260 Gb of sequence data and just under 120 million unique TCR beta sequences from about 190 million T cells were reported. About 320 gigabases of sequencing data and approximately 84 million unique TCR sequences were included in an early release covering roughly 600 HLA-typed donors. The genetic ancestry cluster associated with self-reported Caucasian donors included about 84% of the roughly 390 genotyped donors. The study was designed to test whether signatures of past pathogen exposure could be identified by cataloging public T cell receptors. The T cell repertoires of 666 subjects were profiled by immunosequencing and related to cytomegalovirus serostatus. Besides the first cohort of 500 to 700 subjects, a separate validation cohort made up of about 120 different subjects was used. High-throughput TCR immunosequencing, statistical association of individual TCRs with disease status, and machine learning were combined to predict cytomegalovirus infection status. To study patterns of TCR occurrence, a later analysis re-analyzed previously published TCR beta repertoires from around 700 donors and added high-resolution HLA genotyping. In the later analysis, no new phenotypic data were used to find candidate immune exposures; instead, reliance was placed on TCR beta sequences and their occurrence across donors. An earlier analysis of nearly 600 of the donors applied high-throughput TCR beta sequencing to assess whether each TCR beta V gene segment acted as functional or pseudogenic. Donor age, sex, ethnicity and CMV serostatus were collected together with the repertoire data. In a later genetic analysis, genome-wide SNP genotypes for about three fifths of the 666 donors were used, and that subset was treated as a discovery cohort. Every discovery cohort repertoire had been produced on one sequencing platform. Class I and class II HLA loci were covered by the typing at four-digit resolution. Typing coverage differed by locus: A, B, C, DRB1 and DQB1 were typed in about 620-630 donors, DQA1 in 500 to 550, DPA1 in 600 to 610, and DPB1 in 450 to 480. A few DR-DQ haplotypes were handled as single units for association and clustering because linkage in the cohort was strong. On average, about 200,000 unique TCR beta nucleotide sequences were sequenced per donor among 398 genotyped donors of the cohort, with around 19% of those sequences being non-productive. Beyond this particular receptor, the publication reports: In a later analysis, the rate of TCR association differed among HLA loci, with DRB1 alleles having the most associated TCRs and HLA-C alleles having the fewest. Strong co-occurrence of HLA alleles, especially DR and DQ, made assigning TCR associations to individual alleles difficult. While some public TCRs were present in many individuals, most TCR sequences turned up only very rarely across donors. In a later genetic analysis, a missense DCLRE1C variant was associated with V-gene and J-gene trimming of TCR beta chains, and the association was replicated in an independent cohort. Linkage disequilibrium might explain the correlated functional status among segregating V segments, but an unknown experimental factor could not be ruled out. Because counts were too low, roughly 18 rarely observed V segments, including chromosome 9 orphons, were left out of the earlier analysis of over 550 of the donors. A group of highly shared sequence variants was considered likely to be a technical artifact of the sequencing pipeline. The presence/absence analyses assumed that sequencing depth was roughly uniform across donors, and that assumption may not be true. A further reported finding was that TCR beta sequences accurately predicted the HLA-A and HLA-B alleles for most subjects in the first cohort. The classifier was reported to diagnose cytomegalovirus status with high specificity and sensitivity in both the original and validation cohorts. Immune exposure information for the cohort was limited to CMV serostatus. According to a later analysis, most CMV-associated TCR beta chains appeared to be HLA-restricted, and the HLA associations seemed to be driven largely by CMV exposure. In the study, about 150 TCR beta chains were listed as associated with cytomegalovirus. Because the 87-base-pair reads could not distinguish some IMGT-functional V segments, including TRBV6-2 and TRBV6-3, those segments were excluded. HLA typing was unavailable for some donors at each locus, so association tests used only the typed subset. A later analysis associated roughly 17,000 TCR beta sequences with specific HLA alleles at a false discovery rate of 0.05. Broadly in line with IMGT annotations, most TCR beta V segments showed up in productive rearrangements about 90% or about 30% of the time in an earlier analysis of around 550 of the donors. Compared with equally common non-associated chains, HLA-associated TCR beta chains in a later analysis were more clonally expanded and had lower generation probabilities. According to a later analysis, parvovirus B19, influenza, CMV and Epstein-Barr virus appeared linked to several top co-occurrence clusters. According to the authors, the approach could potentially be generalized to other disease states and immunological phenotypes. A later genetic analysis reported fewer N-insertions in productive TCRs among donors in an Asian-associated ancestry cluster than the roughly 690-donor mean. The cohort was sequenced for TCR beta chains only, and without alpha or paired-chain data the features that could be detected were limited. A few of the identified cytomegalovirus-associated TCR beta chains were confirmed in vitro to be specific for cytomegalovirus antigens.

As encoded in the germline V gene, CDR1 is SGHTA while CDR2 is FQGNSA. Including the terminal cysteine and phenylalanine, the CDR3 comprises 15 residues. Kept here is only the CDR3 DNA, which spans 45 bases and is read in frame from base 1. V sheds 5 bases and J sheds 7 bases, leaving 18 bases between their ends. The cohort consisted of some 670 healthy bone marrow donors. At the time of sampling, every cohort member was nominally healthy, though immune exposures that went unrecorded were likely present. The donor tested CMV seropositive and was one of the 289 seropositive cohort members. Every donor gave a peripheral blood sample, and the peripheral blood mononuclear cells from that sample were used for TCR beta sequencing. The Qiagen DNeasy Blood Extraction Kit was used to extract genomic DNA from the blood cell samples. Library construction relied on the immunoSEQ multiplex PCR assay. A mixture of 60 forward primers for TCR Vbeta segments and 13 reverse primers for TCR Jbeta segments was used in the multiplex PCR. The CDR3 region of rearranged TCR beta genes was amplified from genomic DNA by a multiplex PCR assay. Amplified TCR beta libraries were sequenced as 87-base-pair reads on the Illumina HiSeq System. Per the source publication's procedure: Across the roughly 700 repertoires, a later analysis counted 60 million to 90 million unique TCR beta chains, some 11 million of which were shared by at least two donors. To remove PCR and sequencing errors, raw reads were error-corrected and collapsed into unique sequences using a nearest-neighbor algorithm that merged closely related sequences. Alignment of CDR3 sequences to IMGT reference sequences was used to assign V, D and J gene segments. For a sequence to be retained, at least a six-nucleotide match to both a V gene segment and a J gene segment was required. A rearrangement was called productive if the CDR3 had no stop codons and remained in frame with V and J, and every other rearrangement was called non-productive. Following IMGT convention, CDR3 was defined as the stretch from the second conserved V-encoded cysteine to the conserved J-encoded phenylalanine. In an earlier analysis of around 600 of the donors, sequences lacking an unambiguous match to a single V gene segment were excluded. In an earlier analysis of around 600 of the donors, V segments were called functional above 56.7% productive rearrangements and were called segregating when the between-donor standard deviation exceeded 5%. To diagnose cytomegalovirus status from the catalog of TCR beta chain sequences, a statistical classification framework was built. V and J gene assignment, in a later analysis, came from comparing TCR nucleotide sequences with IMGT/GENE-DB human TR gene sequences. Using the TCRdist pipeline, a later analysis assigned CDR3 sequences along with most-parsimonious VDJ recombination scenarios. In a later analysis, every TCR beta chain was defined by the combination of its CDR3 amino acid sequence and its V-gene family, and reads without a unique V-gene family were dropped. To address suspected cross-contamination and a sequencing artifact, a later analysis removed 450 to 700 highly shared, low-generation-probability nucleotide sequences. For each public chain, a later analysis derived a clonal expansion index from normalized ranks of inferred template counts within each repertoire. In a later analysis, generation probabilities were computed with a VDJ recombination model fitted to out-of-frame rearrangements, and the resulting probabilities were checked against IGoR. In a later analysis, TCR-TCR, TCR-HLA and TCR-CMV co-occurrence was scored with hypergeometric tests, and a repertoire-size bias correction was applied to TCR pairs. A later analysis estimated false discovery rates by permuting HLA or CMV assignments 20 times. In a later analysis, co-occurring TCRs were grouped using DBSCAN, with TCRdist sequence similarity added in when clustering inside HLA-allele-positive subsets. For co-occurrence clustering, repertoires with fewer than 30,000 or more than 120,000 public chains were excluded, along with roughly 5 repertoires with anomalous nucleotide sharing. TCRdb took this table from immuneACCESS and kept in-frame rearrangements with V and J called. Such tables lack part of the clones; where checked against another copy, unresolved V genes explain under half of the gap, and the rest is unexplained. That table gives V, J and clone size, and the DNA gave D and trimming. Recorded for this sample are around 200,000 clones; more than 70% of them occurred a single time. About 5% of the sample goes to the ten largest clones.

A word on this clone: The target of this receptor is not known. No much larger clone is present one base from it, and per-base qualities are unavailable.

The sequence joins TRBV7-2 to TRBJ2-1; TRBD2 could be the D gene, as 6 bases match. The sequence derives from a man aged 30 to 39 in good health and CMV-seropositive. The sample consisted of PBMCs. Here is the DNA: TGTGCCAGCAGCCCGAGACTAGTTCTGGGAAATGAGCAGTTCTTC. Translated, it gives CASSPRLVLGNEQFF.